The source of this TCR beta chain is a study of shared clonotypes between healthy human individuals. For each subset, genomic DNA was distributed in equal portions over several immunoSEQ plates. The assay was immunoSEQ multiplex PCR, and TCRdb's table has in-frame clones only and misses some. Of 650,000 to 700,000 clones listed, roughly 87% are singletons. V gave up 5 bases and J gave up 0 bases, with 6 bases separating them. The CDR3 has 13 residues. Germline values: CDR1 SEHNR, CDR2 FQNEAQ (reference sequence). The source of this sequence is a man aged 18 to 30 in good health. Some clones in this sample may be carry-over from other donors' samples. Sample: memory CD8+ T cells from PBMCs. The subset denotes: CD45RO+ cells pooled with CCR7-negative TemRA cells. The chain links TRBV7-9 to TRBJ2-3; D not resolved. CDR3 sequence (DNA): TGTGCCAGCAGCACCGGTAGCACAGATACGCAGTATTTT. Amino acids: CASSTGSTDTQYF.